The clone carrying this T cell receptor (beta chain) was seen only once. The CDR3 contains 15 residues. CDR1 is SGHRS and CDR2 is YFSETQ in the germline V gene. V shed 2 bases, J shed 0 bases, and the junction held 4 bases outside the gene matches. This entry belongs to a study of blood T cell repertoires in COVID-19. Whole-study context: Whether acute or convalescent, the COVID-19 samples came from the United States, Italy and Spain. T cells, B-cell-depleted T cells, or PBMCs supplied cDNA or gDNA.

Patients at the Seattle site were enrolled during active infection and followed longitudinally. This table comes from immunoSEQ multiplex PCR, and its TCRdb copy is limited to in-frame clones, with some not included. This table has fewer than 700,000 clones, 85% to 90% appearing once. The sample taken for sequencing was peripheral blood. The sequence came from a woman aged 50 to 60 with COVID-19, enrolled during active disease. V and J are TRBV5-1 and TRBJ1-1; 7 nucleotides agree with TRBD1. The CDR3 sequence is CASSLVGQVNTEAFF. CDR3 sequence (DNA): TGCGCCAGCAGCTTAGTCGGACAGGTGAACACTGAAGCTTTCTTT.